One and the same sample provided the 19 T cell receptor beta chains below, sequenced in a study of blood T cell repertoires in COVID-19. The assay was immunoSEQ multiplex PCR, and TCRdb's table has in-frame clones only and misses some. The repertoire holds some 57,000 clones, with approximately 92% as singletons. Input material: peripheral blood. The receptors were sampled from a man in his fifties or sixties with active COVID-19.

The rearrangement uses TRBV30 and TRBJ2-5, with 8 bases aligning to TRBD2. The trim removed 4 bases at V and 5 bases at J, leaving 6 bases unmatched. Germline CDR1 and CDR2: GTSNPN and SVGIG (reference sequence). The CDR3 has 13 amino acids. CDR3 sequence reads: CAWIVSGAETQYF. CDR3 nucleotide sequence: TGTGCCTGGATTGTTAGCGGGGCGGAGACCCAGTACTTC.

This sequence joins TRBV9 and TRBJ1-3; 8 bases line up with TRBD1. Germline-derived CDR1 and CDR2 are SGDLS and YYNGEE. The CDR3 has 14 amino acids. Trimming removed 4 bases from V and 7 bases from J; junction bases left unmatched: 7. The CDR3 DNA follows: TGTGCCAGCAGCCAAAGACAGGGGTCGAACACCATATATTTT. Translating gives CASSQRQGSNTIYF.

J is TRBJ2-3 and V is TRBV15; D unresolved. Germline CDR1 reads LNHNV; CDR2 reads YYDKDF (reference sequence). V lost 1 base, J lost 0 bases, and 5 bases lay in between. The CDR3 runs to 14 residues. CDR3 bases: TGTGCCACCAGCAGAGGTATAAGCACAGATACGCAGTATTTT. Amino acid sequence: CATSRGISTDTQYF.

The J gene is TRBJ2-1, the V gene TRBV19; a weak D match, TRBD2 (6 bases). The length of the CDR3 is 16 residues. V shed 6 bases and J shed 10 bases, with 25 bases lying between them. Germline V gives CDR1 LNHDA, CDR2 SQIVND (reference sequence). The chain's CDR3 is CASRNPAGGVREEQFF. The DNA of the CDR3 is TGTGCCAGTAGAAACCCAGCAGGCGGGGTTAGGGAGGAGCAGTTCTTC.

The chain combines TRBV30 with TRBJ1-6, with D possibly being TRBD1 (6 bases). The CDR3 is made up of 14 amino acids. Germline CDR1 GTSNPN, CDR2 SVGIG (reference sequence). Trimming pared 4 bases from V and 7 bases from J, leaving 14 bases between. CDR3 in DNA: TGTGCCTGGAAAGTGGGGGCCCGGAATTCACCCCTCCACTTT. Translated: CAWKVGARNSPLHF.

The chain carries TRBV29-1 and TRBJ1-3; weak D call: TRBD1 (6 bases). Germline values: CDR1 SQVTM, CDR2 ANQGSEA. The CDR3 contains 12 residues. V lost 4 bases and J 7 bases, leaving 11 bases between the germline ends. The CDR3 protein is CSVASGANTIYF. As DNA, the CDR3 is TGCAGCGTTGCGTCAGGGGCCAACACCATATATTTT.

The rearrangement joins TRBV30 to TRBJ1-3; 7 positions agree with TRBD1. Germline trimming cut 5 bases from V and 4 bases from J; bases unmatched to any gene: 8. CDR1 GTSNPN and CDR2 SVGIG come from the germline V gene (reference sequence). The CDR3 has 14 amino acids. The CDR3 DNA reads TGTGCCTGGTTGCCCGACAGGGTGGGAAACACCATATATTTT. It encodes CAWLPDRVGNTIYF.

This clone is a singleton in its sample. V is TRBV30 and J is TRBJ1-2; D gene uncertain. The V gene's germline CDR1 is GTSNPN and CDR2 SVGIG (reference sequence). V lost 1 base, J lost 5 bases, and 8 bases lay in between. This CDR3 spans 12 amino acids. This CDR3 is CAWSGGEYGYTF. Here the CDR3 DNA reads TGTGCCTGGAGTGGAGGAGAGTATGGCTACACCTTC.

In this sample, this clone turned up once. The CDR3 sequence: CATSRPDRGQPQHF. The CDR3, as DNA: TGTGCCACCAGCAGACCCGACAGGGGCCAGCCCCAGCATTTT. The chain employs TRBV15 and TRBJ1-5; 8 nucleotides match TRBD1. Germline CDR1 is LNHNV and CDR2 is YYDKDF (reference sequence). The CDR3 is 14 amino acids. The V gene end was trimmed by 2 bases and the J gene end by 7 bases; junction bases not matched to a gene: 4. Combining the CDR3 with reference TRBV15 and TRBJ1-5 gives the whole variable domain DAMVIQNPRYQVTQFGKPVTLSCSQTLNHNVMYWYQQKSSQAPKLLFHYYDKDFNNEADTPDNFQSRRPNTSFCFLDIRSPGLGDTAMYLCATSRPDRGQPQHFGDGTRLSIL.

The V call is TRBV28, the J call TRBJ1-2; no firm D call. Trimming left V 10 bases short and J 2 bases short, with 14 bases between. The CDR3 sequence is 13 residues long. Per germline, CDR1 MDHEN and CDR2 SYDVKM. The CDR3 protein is CATLGEANYGYTF. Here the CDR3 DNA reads TGTGCCACCCTCGGGGAGGCCAACTATGGCTACACCTTC.

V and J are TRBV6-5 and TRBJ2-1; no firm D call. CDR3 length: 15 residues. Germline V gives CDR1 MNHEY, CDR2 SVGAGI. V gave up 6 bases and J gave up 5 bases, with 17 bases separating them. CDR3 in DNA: TGTGCCAGCAGGAGGCGCGGTTCCCTGAACAATGAGCAGTTCTTC. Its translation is CASRRRGSLNNEQFF.

In nucleotides, the CDR3 is TGCGCCAGCACCTTACCGTGGGGACTCACCGGGGAGCTGTTTTTT. Its protein product is CASTLPWGLTGELFF. The chain carries TRBV5-1 and TRBJ2-2; a possible D gene is TRBD2 (6 bases). The V and J ends lost 6 bases and 4 bases respectively, with 16 bases between them. This CDR3 contains 15 residues. CDR1 is SGHRS, CDR2 YFSETQ, per germline.

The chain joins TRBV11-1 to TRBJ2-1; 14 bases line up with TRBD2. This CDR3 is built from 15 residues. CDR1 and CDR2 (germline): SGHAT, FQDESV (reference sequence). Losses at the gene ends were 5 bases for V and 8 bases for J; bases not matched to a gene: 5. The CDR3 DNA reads TGTGCCAGCAGCACGGGACTAGCGGGAGTCGATGAGCAGTTCTTC. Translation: CASSTGLAGVDEQFF. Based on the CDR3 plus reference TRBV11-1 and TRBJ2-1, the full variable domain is EAEVAQSPRYKITEKSQAVAFWCDPISGHATLYWYRQILGQGPELLVQFQDESVVDDSQLPKDRFSAERLKGVDSTLKIQPAELGDSAMYLCASSTGLAGVDEQFFGPGTRLTVL.

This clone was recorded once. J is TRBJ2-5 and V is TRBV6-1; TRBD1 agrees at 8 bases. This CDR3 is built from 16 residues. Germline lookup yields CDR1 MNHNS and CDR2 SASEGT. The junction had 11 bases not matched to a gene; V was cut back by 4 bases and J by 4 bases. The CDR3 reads CASSAFNRGVGETQYF. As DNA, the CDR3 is TGTGCCAGCAGTGCCTTTAACAGGGGGGTGGGAGAGACCCAGTACTTC.

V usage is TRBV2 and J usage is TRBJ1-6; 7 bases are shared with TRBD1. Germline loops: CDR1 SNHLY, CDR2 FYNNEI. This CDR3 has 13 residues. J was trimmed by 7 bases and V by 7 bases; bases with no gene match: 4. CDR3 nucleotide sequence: TGTGCCAGCAACCAACAGGGGAATTCACCCCTCCACTTT. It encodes CASNQQGNSPLHF. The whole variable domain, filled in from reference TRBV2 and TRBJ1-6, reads EPEVTQTPSHQVTQMGQEVILRCVPISNHLYFYWYRQILGQKVEFLVSFYNNEISEKSEIFDDQFSVERPDGSNFTLKIRSTKLEDSAMYFCASNQQGNSPLHFGNGTRLTVT.

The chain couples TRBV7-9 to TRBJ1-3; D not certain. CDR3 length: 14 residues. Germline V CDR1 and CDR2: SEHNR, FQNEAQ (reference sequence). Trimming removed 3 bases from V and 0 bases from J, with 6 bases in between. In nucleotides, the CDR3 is TGTGCCAGCAGCTTCGGGATCTCTGGAAACACCATATATTTT. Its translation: CASSFGISGNTIYF.

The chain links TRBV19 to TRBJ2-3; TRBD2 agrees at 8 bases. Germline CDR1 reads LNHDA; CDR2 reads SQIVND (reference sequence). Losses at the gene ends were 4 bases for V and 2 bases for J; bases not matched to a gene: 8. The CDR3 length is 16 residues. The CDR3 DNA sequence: TGTGCCAGTAGTACCTCTGGTAGCGGGGTCACAGATACGCAGTATTTT. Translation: CASSTSGSGVTDTQYF.

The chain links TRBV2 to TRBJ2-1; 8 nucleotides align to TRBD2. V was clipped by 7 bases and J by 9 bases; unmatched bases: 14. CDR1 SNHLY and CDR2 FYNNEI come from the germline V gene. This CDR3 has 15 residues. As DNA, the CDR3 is TGTGCCAGCACCGGGGACTATGGGAGCGGGGGTGAGCAGTTCTTC. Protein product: CASTGDYGSGGEQFF.

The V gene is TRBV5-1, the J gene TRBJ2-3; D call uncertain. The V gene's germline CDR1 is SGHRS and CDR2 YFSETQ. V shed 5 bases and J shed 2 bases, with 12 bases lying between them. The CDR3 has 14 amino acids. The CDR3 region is CASRVWADTDTQYF. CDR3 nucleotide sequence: TGCGCCAGCAGAGTCTGGGCCGACACAGATACGCAGTATTTT.